Reported below is one T cell receptor beta chain. The specificity of this receptor is unknown. One base away there is no much larger clone; base qualities are not given. This sample is drawn from a study of blood T cells in healthy people across ages (dated by TCRdb to about 2015). At the level of the whole study: Template switching captured roughly one uniquely barcoded TCR beta cDNA molecule per two T cells in model experiments. The study measured age-related changes in TCR beta repertoire diversity using deep sequencing normalized with unique cDNA molecular identifiers. Four age groups were formed from the donors: young (average roughly 15 years), middle-aged (just under 40), aged (more than 55) and long-lived (roughly 81). To avoid experimental bias, donors of different ages were distributed randomly across sequencing lanes. Two additional independent replicas of 1 million unique cDNA reads from the same blood draw were analyzed for two donors (one aged 18 to 30 and one aged 80 or older).

Libraries were built with 5' RACE. TCRdb shows the sequencer as Illumina HiSeq 2500. A second PCR of about 6 to 11 cycles was performed with a sample-barcoded 5' primer and a J-beta primer mix. Each TCR beta cDNA molecule received a unique molecular identifier from a template-switch 5' adaptor carrying 12 random nucleotides. Each sample yielded at least 3 million CDR3-containing paired-end reads. The Mint cDNA synthesis kit, primed by a TRBC-specific oligonucleotide, was used to synthesize first-strand cDNA from all RNA. After uracil-DNA glycosylase treatment, a first 18-cycle PCR used universal primers M1SS and BC2_uni_R on all cDNA. Under the source paper's analysis protocol: Normalization of each sample was performed by random selection of 1 million high-quality reads, each carrying a distinct molecular identifier. Reads sharing molecular identifiers were discarded rather than binned into consensus sequences. MiTCR, with a Q25 quality threshold and the strictest error-elimination algorithm, was used for CDR3 identification, clonotype clustering and error correction. A nonparametric unseen species model with Euler transformation was used to estimate lower-bound total TCR beta diversity. TCRdb applied fastp at Q25 and MiXCR to the public reads, then kept only in-frame beta chains. Identical CDR3 proteins give one entry, which carries the most common genes and DNA. For this entry, the V and J calls and clone size follow TCRdb and not the study's own pipeline. This sample gives some 1.5 million distinct CDR3 sequences in total; under 55% of them show up just once. About 4% of the sample is in the top ten clones.

What the authors observed across the whole study: Because donor CMV infection status was unknown, age-related changes in expanded clonotypes were potentially confounded. A strong correlation was found between observed TCR beta diversity and the percentage of naive T cells measured by flow cytometry. Since profiling was done on bulk unsorted PBMCs, naive and antigen-experienced compartments could not be conclusively compared. Compared with the aged group, the long-lived group had more naive CD4+ T cells, fewer expanded clones and increased TCR diversity, suggesting age selection. Estimates of total diversity from one million sequenced T cells were regarded as lower bounds and underestimates. Observed TCR beta diversity per million T cells fell roughly linearly with age, and a significant reduction was already apparent by age around 40.

The roughly 39 donors, aged about 6 to 95 years, were systemically healthy Caucasian individuals from Russia. Each donor gave ten milliliters of peripheral blood, drawn into EDTA-treated Vacutainer tubes. PBMCs were isolated by Ficoll-Paque density-gradient centrifugation, with at least 6 million obtained per sample. Trizol reagent was used to extract total RNA from the PBMCs, yielding at least 5 micrograms per sample. Naive CD45RAhigh/CD27high T cell percentages were measured by flow cytometry on a PBMC aliquot from every donor. This sequence was found in a woman aged 18-29 years in good health. Sequencing was carried out using blood.

The DNA sequence is as follows: TGTGCCAGCAGTTTTGTAGGGCCCACTGAAGCTTTCTTT. Its protein is CASSFVGPTEAFF. The rearrangement joined TRBV12-3 or TRBV12-4 to TRBJ1-1; no confident D gene assignment can be made. Trimming removed 3 bases from V and 4 bases from J, leaving 9 bases between the germline ends. Spanning cysteine to phenylalanine, the CDR3 consists of 13 amino acids. Only CDR3 DNA is held: 39 bases, read in frame from base 1.